The entry below describes one T cell receptor beta chain. What it recognizes is unknown. This specimen comes from a study of OX40 agonist ivuxolimab in advanced cancers. The overall study: Ivuxolimab, an agonistic anti-OX40 (CD134) antibody, was given to patients. Participants could have had prior anti-PD-1, anti-PD-L1 or anti-CTLA-4 therapy, and roughly 40% had some.

V was shortened by 0 bases and J by 5 bases, with 6 bases between the two germline ends. CDR1 SGHRS and CDR2 YFSETQ come from the germline V gene. CDR3 length equals 13 residues. Blood specimens came from baseline, cycle 4 day 1, and cycle 7 day 1. The data were produced by immunoSEQ multiplex PCR, yet TCRdb's version contains in-frame clones alone and is incomplete. The repertoire holds approximately 91,000 clones, with 70% to 90% as singletons. Study-wide results and limits: There was clonal expansion of CD4+ and CD8+ blood T cells by week 6 at 0.1 to 3.0 mg/kg.

This receptor was identified in an adult with an advanced solid tumor such as melanoma, head and neck, liver or kidney cancer. Source: CD4+ or CD8+ T cells sorted from blood, taken in a trial of the OX40 agonist ivuxolimab. This chain connects TRBV5-1 to TRBJ2-1; the D is unclear. CDR3 bases: TGCGCCAGCAGCTTGGGGATCCACAATGAGCAGTTCTTC. As protein: CASSLGIHNEQFF.